The 3 T cell receptor beta chains below all came from one sample that was sequenced in a study of T cell repertoires in cytomegalovirus infection. One entry per CDR3 protein results from TCRdb running MiXCR on the reads. The sample includes some 440,000 distinct CDR3 sequences, around 32% of them seen just once. The sample taken for sequencing was PBMCs. These receptor sequences come from a human donor in good health (CMV status not recorded). Some clones in this sample may be carry-over from other donors' samples.

This clonotype was counted many times. The V and J genes are TRBV7-6 and TRBJ2-1; 9 nucleotides match TRBD2. CDR1 SGHVS and CDR2 FNYEAQ come from the germline V gene. This CDR3 has 14 residues. The V segment lost 4 bases and the J segment 6 bases; nucleotides outside the gene matches: 4. As DNA, the CDR3 is TGTGCCAGCAGCTCAGCGGGGGGCGGCAATGAGCAGTTCTTC. Translation: CASSSAGGGNEQFF.

The chain is built from TRBV7-2 and TRBJ2-7; 10 positions match TRBD2. V shed 1 base, J shed 3 bases, and the junction held 30 bases outside the gene matches. Germline V gene data show CDR1 as SGHTA and CDR2 as FQGNSA. The length of the CDR3 is 24 residues. This CDR3 reads CASSLVPPGQFSSIKRGGYYEQYF. In nucleotides, the CDR3 is TGTGCCAGCAGCTTAGTGCCCCCGGGACAGTTCAGCTCCATAAAGCGGGGGGGCTACTACGAGCAGTACTTC.

The chain couples TRBV27 to TRBJ2-7; tentatively, D is TRBD2 (7 bases). CDR1 and CDR2 from the germline V gene are MNHEY and SMNVEV (reference sequence). Deletions cut 5 bases from V and 1 base from J, with 15 bases between. This CDR3 spans 15 amino acids. CDR3 residues: CASSPRRGASYEQYF. Written as DNA, the CDR3 is TGTGCCAGCAGTCCCCGCCGGGGGGCTTCCTACGAGCAGTACTTC.